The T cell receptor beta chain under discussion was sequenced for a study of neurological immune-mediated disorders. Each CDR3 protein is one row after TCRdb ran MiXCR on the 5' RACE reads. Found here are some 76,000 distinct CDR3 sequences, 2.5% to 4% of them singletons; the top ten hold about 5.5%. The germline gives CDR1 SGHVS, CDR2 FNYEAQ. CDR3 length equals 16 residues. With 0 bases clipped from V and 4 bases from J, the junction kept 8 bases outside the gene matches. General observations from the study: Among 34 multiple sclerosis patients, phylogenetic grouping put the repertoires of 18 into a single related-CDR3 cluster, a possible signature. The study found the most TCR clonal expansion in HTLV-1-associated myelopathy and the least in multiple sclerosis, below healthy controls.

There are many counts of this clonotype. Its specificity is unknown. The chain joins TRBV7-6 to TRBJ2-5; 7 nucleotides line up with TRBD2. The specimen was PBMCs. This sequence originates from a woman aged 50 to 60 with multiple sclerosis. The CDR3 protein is CASSLARRGTRETQYF. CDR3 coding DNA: TGTGCCAGCAGCTTAGCGCGGCGGGGGACCCGAGAGACCCAGTACTTC.